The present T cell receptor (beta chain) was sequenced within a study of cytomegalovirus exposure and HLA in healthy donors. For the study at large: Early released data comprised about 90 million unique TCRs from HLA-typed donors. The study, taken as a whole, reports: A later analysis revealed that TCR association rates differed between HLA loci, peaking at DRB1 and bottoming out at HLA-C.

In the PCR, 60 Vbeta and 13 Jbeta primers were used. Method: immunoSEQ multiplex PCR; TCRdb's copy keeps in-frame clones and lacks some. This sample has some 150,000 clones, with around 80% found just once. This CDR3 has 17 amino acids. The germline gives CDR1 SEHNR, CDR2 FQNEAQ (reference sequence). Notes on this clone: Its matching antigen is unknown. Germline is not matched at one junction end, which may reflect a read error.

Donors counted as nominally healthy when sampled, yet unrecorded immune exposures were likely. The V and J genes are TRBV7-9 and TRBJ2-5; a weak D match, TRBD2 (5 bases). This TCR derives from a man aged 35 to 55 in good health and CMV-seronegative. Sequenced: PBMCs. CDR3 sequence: CSSSKNARGTGRDAQYF. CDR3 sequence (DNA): TGTTCCAGCAGTAAGAATGCCCGGGGAACTGGTCGAGACGCCCAGTACTTC.